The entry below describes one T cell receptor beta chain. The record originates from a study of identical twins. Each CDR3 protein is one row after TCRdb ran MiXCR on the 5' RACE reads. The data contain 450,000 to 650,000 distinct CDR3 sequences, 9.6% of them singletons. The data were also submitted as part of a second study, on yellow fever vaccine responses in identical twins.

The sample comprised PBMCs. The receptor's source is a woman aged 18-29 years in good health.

CDR3 coding DNA: TGCGCCAGCAGCTTTCCCGGGACTAGCGCCCCCAATGAGCAGTTCTTC. Translating it yields CASSFPGTSAPNEQFF. The chain couples TRBV5-1 to TRBJ2-1; 10 bases line up with TRBD2. The CDR3 has 16 amino acids. V lost 2 bases and J lost 6; bases outside the gene matches: 8. Germline CDR1 is SGHRS and CDR2 is YFSETQ.